This record covers a single TCR beta chain. What it binds is unknown. A multiplex PCR was run with 60 Vbeta primers and 13 Jbeta primers. The assay was immunoSEQ multiplex PCR, and TCRdb's table has in-frame clones only and misses some. Of about 220,000 clones in the sample, over 80% were seen once. V lost 10 bases to trimming and J lost 2 bases, with 17 bases between them. CDR1 is LNHDA and CDR2 is SQIVND in the germline V gene (reference sequence). The CDR3 has 14 amino acids. This record comes from a study of cytomegalovirus exposure and HLA in healthy donors. At the level of the study: A data release that came early held tens of millions of unique TCRs from HLA-typed donors.

Broader study findings: Indistinguishable V segments, including TRBV6-2 and TRBV6-3, were excluded. In a later analysis, V- and J-gene trimming of beta chains associated with a DCLRE1C missense variant, replicated independently. As confirmed in vitro, three CMV-associated chains were specific for CMV antigens.

The sample comprised PBMCs. This TCR was sampled from a boy aged 2-9 years in good health and CMV-seronegative. The V gene is TRBV19, the J gene TRBJ2-5; tentatively, D is TRBD1 (8 bases). CDR3 nucleotide sequence: TGTGCCACCACAGACAGGGGAGGGCAAGAGACCCAGTACTTC. It is translated as CATTDRGGQETQYF.